This is a list of T cell receptor beta chains from one sample in a study of T cell responses to AZD1222 COVID-19 vaccine. Assay: immunoSEQ multiplex PCR; the TCRdb copy retains only in-frame clones and omits some. The sample lists about 110,000 clones; about 87% were seen once. This material consisted of peripheral blood, taken 28 days after the second AZD1222 dose. The receptors were gathered from an adult who received the AZD1222 COVID-19 vaccine. Each CDR3 is given with its conserved first and last residue. D genes are given only for firm matches. Rows may omit the clone size; those that give it use once, few, many or a size class.

D	J	V	size	CDR3	DNA
TRBD1	TRBJ2-2	TRBV5-6	NA	CASSFTDRRNTGELFF	TGTGCCAGCAGCTTTACGGACAGGAGAAACACCGGGGAGCTGTTTTTT
TRBD2	TRBJ2-7	TRBV6-2/TRBV6-3	NA	CASSYRASGSYEQYF	TGTGCCAGCAGTTACCGGGCTAGCGGCTCCTACGAGCAGTACTTC
NA	TRBJ2-2	TRBV5-1	NA	CASSLLGARETGELFF	TGCGCCAGCAGCTTGTTGGGAGCGCGTGAAACCGGGGAGCTGTTTTTT
NA	TRBJ2-5	TRBV5-6	NA	CASSLRWGQRETQYF	TGTGCCAGCAGCTTGCGATGGGGCCAAAGAGAGACCCAGTACTTC
NA	TRBJ2-1	TRBV5-1	once	CASSLGQGYVNEQFF	TGCGCCAGCAGCTTGGGGCAGGGGTACGTCAATGAGCAGTTCTTC
NA	TRBJ2-5	TRBV5-5	once	CASSLEGGGETQYF	TGTGCCAGCAGCTTGGAGGGCGGCGGGGAGACCCAGTACTTC
NA	TRBJ1-5	TRBV21-1	NA	CASSKGPRGVKNQPQHF	TGTGCCAGCAGCAAGGGCCCGAGAGGAGTGAAGAATCAGCCCCAGCATTTT
NA	TRBJ2-7	TRBV3-1/TRBV3-2	NA	CASSPQGTYEQYF	TGTGCCAGCAGCCCACAGGGAACCTACGAGCAGTACTTC
TRBD2	TRBJ2-7	TRBV7-6	NA	CASSLEAGGPSYEQYF	TGTGCCAGCAGCTTAGAGGCGGGAGGGCCCTCATACGAGCAGTACTTC
TRBD1	TRBJ1-6	TRBV7-9	NA	CASSPGQGRSSYNSPLHF	TGTGCCAGCAGCCCTGGACAGGGAAGGAGCTCCTATAATTCACCCCTCCACTTT
TRBD2	TRBJ2-5	TRBV13	NA	CASSPRTSGAGGQETQYF	TGTGCCAGCAGCCCTCGGACTAGCGGGGCAGGGGGGCAAGAGACCCAGTACTTC
NA	TRBJ2-5	TRBV18	NA	CASSVGTTQETQYF	TGTGCCAGCTCAGTCGGGACAACCCAAGAGACCCAGTACTTC
TRBD1	TRBJ2-2	TRBV6-5	once	CASSRTGGTGELFF	TGTGCCAGCAGTCGGACAGGGGGCACGGGGGAGCTGTTTTTT
NA	TRBJ1-2	TRBV7-2	once	CASSGGQNYGYTF	TGTGCCAGCAGCGGCGGGCAGAACTATGGCTACACCTTC
NA	TRBJ1-1	TRBV27	NA	CASSVGGYEAFF	TGTGCCAGCAGCGTAGGAGGATACGAAGCTTTCTTT
NA	TRBJ1-2	TRBV24-1	NA	CATSDSNSYGYTF	TGTGCCACCAGTGATTCCAACAGCTATGGCTACACCTTC
TRBD1	TRBJ2-7	TRBV5-1	many	CASSVRQGHEQYF	TGCGCCAGCAGCGTACGACAGGGCCACGAGCAGTACTTC
TRBD2	TRBJ2-5	TRBV11-2	NA	CASSYSGGALETQYF	TGTGCCAGCAGTTATAGCGGGGGGGCACTGGAGACCCAGTACTTC
TRBD1	TRBJ2-1	TRBV15	NA	CATSRGGGLGNEQFF	TGTGCCACCAGCAGAGGAGGGGGCCTGGGGAATGAGCAGTTCTTC
NA	TRBJ1-5	TRBV12-5	once	CASGLATTVVLNQPQHF	TGTGCTAGTGGTTTGGCAACGACAGTCGTTCTCAATCAGCCCCAGCATTTT
NA	TRBJ2-7	TRBV14	once	CASSFSPGSYEQYF	TGTGCCAGCAGCTTTTCCCCGGGCTCCTACGAGCAGTACTTC